Given below is one T cell receptor (beta chain) in context. Time point defined: week 3, after first cycle of checkpoint inhibitor. Sampling occurred pretreatment (T0) and at week 3 (W3), after cycle one of checkpoint blockade. Disease control meant complete response, partial response or stable disease at 12 weeks. Trimming at V came to 6 bases and at J to 4 bases, leaving 3 bases not matched to a gene. Germline V gives CDR1 KGHSH, CDR2 LQKENI. The CDR3 has 13 residues. These data come from a study of blood T cell dynamics during melanoma immunotherapy. As for the study in general: Metastatic melanoma patients received first-line pembrolizumab or nivolumab plus ipilimumab.

The assay was immunoSEQ multiplex PCR, and TCRdb's table has in-frame clones only and misses some. The sample contains roughly 30,000 clones, approximately 80% of which appear only once. V gene TRBV18 combines with J gene TRBJ1-2, with TRBD1 matching 9 bases. The source is a human donor with melanoma. The source material was blood, sampled from a patient treated with checkpoint blockade. The CDR3 DNA reads as TGTGCCAGCTCCGAGGACAGGGGCTATGGCTACACCTTC. It is translated as CASSEDRGYGYTF.